This TCR beta chain was documented in a study of shared clonotypes between healthy human individuals. About the research overall: Plates per donor: three CD4 naive, three CD4 memory, two CD8 naive, one CD8 memory.

CDR1 is SGHTA, CDR2 FQGTGA, per germline. Trimming pared 5 bases from V and 2 bases from J, leaving 9 bases between. This CDR3 region has 13 residues. As for this clone: Other nucleotide sequences in the sample specify the same CDR3.

The table came from immunoSEQ multiplex PCR; TCRdb's copy has only in-frame clones and leaves some out. The table shows more than 900,000 clones, with roughly 74% occurring only once. V usage is TRBV7-3 and J usage is TRBJ2-5; TRBD1 might be the D (5 bases). Specimen: memory CD4+ T cells from PBMCs. Documented subset: CD45RA-negative fraction. This receptor was obtained from a man between 18 and 29 years old in good health. Some clones in this sample may be carry-over from other donors' samples. The CDR3 nucleotides read TGTGCCAGCAGCCCCCGACAGCAAGAGACCCAGTACTTC. This codes for CASSPRQQETQYF.